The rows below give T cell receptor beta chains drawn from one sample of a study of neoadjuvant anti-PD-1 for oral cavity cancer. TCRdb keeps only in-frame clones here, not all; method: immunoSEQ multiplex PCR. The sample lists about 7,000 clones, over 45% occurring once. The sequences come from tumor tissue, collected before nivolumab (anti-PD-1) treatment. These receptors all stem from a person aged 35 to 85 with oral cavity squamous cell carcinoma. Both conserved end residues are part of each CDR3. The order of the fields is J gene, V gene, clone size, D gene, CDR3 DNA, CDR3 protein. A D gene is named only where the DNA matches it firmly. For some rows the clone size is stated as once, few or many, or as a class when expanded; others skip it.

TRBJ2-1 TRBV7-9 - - TGTGCCAGCAGCTTCCTAGTCGGGAGTGGGCCTGAGCAGTTCTTC CASSFLVGSGPEQFF
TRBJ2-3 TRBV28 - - TGTGCCAGCAAGGCGCGGAGGGGCACAGATACGCAGTATTTT CASKARRGTDTQYF
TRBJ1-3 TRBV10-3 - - TGTGCCACCGGGACTCCGAGCTCTGGAAACACCATATATTTT CATGTPSSGNTIYF
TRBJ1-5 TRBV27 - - TGTGCCAGCAGCCCCACATCACTCCCCCATCAGCCCCAGCATTTT CASSPTSLPHQPQHF
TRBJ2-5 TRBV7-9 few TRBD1 TGTGCCAGCAGCTTAGGGACAGGTCCGGAGACCCAGTACTTC CASSLGTGPETQYF
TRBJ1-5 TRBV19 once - TGTGCCAGTAGTATAAAGTATGGAGGGGATAGCAATCAGCCCCAGCATTTT CASSIKYGGDSNQPQHF
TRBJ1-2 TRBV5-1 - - TGCGCCAGCAGCTTGTCATGGGGCACATATGGCTACACCTTC CASSLSWGTYGYTF
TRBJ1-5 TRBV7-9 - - TGTGCCAGCACCGACATCGGGGGTTACGATCAGCCCCAGCATTTT CASTDIGGYDQPQHF
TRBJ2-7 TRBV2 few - TGTGCCAGCGGCCCCGGGACACCTTACGAGCAGTACTTC CASGPGTPYEQYF
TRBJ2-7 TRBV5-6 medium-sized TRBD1 TGTGCCAGCAGCTTCAGGGGGCTGTCCTACGAGCAGTACTTC CASSFRGLSYEQYF
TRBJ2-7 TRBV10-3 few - TGTGCCATCAGTGTGCAGGGAGGCTCCTACGAGCAGTACTTC CAISVQGGSYEQYF
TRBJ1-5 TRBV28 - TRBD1 TGTGCCAGCAGTTCGCCGGGACAGGGGGATCAGCCCCAGCATTTT CASSSPGQGDQPQHF
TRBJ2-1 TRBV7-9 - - TGTGCCAGCAGCTTTCATATTGGGACGTTCAATGAGCAGTTCTTC CASSFHIGTFNEQFF
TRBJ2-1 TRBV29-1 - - TGCAGCGTTGAACCCAACGACAGGAGCTCCTACAATGAGCAGTTCTTC CSVEPNDRSSYNEQFF
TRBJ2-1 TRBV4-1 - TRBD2 TGCGCCAGCAGCCAACCGATCCTAGCGGGAGGGGCTGAGCAGTTCTTC CASSQPILAGGAEQFF
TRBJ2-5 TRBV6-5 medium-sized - TGTGCCAGCAGTTACTCTGGCAGGAGAGAGACCCAGTACTTC CASSYSGRRETQYF
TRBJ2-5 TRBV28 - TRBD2 TGTGCCAGCAGTTTAGATAAAGCGGGAGCGTGGGGGACCCAGTACTTC CASSLDKAGAWGTQYF
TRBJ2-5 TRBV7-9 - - TGTGCCAGCAGCTTGACAGTTAAAGAGACCCAGTACTTC CASSLTVKETQYF
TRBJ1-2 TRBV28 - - TGTGCCAGCAGTTCTTCCGGGACGAGTGGCTACACCTTC CASSSSGTSGYTF
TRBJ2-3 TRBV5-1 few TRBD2 TGCGCCAGCAGCCCGGGACTACCCGATACGCAGTATTTT CASSPGLPDTQYF
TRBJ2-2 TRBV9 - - TGTGCCAGCAGCGTAGAGCGGCAGGGGAGGCCCGGGGAGCTGTTTTTT CASSVERQGRPGELFF
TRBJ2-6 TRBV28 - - TGTGCCAGCGCAGGGACTGGGGCCAACGTCCTGACTTTC CASAGTGANVLTF
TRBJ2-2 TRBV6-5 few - TGTGCCAGCAGTTACGCGGTCGCCGGGGAGCTGTTTTTT CASSYAVAGELFF
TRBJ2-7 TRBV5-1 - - TGCGCCAGCAGCTTGGGACAGTCCCAATACTACGAGCAGTACTTC CASSLGQSQYYEQYF
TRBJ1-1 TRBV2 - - TGTGCCAGCAAGGGGGGGGCATGGGGTGAAGCTTTCTTT CASKGGAWGEAFF
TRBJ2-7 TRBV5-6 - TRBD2 TGTGCCAGCAGCATTCGGTTTTCTAGCGGTCCCTACGAGCAGTACTTC CASSIRFSSGPYEQYF
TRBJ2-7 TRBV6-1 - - TGTGCCAGCAGCGTTCTCAAATGGGAGCAGTACTTC CASSVLKWEQYF
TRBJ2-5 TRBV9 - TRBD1 TGTGCCAGCAGCGTAGGGAGGAGACAGGGGTTCCAAGAGACCCAGTACTTC CASSVGRRQGFQETQYF
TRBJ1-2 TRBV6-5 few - TGTGCCACGGGGGGCAGGGGCCGCGGCTACACCTTC CATGGRGRGYTF
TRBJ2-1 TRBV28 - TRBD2 TGTGCCAGCAGTCCCTCTAGCGGGAGATCCTACAATGAGCAGTTCTTC CASSPSSGRSYNEQFF
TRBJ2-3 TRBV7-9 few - TGTGCCAGCAGCCCCTTAGCGTGGGGCTCAATTAGCACAGATACGCAGTATTTT CASSPLAWGSISTDTQYF
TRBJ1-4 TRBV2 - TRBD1 TGTGCCAGCAGTGAAGCCCCGACAGGGATTAATGAAAAACTGTTTTTT CASSEAPTGINEKLFF
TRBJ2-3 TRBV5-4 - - TGTGCCAGCAGCTTGGACCCGAAGGGCACAGATACGCAGTATTTT CASSLDPKGTDTQYF
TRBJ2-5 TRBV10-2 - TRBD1 TGCGCCAGCTCTACAGGGGGCCCCGGAGAGACCCAGTACTTC CASSTGGPGETQYF
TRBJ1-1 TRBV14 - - TGTGCCAGCAGCCAAGTCCTAATTGACACTGAAGCTTTCTTT CASSQVLIDTEAFF
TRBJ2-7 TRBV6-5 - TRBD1 TGTGCCAGCAGTCCTGCCGGGACAGGGGGCTACGAGCAGTACTTC CASSPAGTGGYEQYF
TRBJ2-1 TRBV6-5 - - TGTGCCAGCAGTTACGCACCTTACAATGAGCAGTTCTTC CASSYAPYNEQFF
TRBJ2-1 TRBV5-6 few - TGTGCCAGCAGCTTAGAATACAATGAGCAGTTCTTC CASSLEYNEQFF
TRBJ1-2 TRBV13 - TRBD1 TGTGCCAGCAGCTTAGGGACAGGGAACTATGGCTACACCTTC CASSLGTGNYGYTF
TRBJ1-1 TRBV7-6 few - TGTGCCAGCAGCTTAGATGAGGTCACTGAAGCTTTCTTT CASSLDEVTEAFF
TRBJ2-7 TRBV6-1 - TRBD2 TGTGCCAGCAGGCCCGGGACTAGCATGGGGTACGAGCAGTACTTC CASRPGTSMGYEQYF
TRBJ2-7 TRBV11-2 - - TGTGCCAGCAGGCCCGCGGGTCCTACGGGGCAGTACTTC CASRPAGPTGQYF
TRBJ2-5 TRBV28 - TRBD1 TGTGCCAGCAGTCCGCCCCGCGGACAGGGGAGAGAGACCCAGTACTTC CASSPPRGQGRETQYF